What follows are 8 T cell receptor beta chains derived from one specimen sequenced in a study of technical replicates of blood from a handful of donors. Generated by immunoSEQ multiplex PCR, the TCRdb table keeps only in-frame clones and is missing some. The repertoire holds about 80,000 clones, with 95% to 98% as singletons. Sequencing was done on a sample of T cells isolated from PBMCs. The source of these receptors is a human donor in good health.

CDR3 amino acids: CASSLYGSTDTQYF. The CDR3 DNA reads as TGTGCCAGCAGCTTGTACGGTAGCACAGATACGCAGTATTTT. The chain has TRBV11-3 and TRBJ2-3; D is unresolved. The CDR3 runs to 14 residues. Germline assignment: CDR1 SGHNT and CDR2 YENEEA. The V and J ends lost 3 bases and 0 bases respectively, with 7 bases between them.

CDR3 bases: TGTGCCAGCAGCTTAGCGCGCACTTCGAGTGAAGCTTTCTTT. It encodes CASSLARTSSEAFF. V gene TRBV7-6 combines with J gene TRBJ1-1; D remains unclear. Germline lookup yields CDR1 SGHVS and CDR2 FNYEAQ. The CDR3 loop spans 14 amino acids. The V end lost 0 bases, the J end lost 7 bases, and 12 bases lay between the germline ends.

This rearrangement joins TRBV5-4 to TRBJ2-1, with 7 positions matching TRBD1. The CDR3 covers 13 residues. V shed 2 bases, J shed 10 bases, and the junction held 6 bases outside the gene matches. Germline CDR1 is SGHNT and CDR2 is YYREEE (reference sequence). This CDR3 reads CASSFLVDREQFF. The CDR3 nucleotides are TGTGCCAGCAGCTTCCTTGTGGACAGGGAGCAGTTCTTC. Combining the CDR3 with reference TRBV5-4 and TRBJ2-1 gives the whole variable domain ETGVTQSPTHLIKTRGQQVTLRCSSQSGHNTVSWYQQALGQGPQFIFQYYREEENGRGNFPPRFSGLQFPNYSSELNVNALELDDSALYLCASSFLVDREQFFGPGTRLTVL.

The CDR3 DNA is TGTGCCAGCAGCGTAGGTCTAGCGGAGGATGAGCAGTTCTTC. Encoded protein: CASSVGLAEDEQFF. V usage is TRBV9 and J usage is TRBJ2-1; 7 positions match TRBD2. V shed 0 bases and J 8 bases; nucleotides not matched to a gene: 5. The CDR3 totals 14 residues. The V gene's germline CDR1 is SGDLS and CDR2 YYNGEE.

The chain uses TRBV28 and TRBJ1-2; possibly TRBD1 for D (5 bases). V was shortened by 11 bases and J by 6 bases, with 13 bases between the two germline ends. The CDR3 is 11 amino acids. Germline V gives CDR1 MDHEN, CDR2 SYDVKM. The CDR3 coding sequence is TGTGCCCACACCGGGGGTCATGGCTACACCTTC. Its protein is CAHTGGHGYTF.

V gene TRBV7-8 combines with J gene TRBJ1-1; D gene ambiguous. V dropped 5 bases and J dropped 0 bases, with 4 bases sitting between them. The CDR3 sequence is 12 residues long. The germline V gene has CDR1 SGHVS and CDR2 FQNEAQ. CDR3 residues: CASSRVNTEAFF. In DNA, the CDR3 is TGTGCCAGCAGCCGGGTGAACACTGAAGCTTTCTTT.

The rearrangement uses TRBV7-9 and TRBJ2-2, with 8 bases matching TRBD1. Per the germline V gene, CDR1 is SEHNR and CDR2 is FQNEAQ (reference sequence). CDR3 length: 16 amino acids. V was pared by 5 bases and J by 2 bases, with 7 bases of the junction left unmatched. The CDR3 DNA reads TGTGCCAGCAGCCGATGGACAGGGAATAACACCGGGGAGCTGTTTTTT. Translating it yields CASSRWTGNNTGELFF. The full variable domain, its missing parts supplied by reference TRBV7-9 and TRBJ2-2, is DTGVSQNPRHKITKRGQNVTFRCDPISEHNRLYWYRQTLGQGPEFLTYFQNEAQLEKSRLLSDRFSAERPKGSFSTLEIQRTEQGDSAMYLCASSRWTGNNTGELFFGEGSRLTVL.

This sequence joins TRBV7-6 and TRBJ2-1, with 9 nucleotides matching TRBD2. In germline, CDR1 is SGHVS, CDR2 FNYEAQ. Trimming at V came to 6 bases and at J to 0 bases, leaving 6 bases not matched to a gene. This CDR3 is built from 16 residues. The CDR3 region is CASSSSSGSSYNEQFF. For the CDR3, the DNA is TGTGCCAGCAGTTCGAGTAGCGGGAGCTCCTACAATGAGCAGTTCTTC.